Each of the 4 T cell receptor beta chains below was sequenced from the same sample in a study of T cells in Graves' hyperthyroidism and ophthalmopathy. The CDR3 regions of TCR beta were amplified from RNA transcripts. Initially, a first-round RT-PCR of the TCR CDR3 employed the HTBI primer set. TCRdb re-called the multiplex PCR reads through MiXCR, storing one row per CDR3 protein. The sample holds about 350,000 distinct CDR3 sequences, approximately 15% seen once. Specimen: blood. The receptors shown here come from a woman in her thirties with Graves' hyperthyroidism.

V gene TRBV6-1 combines with J gene TRBJ2-3, with TRBD1 matching 12 bases. From germline, CDR1 is MNHNS and CDR2 SASEGT. This CDR3 region has 16 residues. Trimming cost V 10 bases and J 6 bases; bases outside gene matches: 14. The CDR3, as DNA: TGTGCCACCGGGGGAGGTCCGGGACAGGGGGCCGATACGCAGTATTTT. Protein sequence: CATGGGPGQGADTQYF.

This clonotype was recorded at least ten times. V and J are TRBV28 and TRBJ2-7; D unresolved. The CDR3 sequence is 12 residues long. Trimming removed 1 base at V and 5 bases at J, with 6 bases between. Looked up from germline, CDR1 is MDHEN and CDR2 is SYDVKM. CDR3 residues: CASSLFYDEQYF. The CDR3 DNA follows: TGTGCCAGCAGTTTATTTTATGACGAGCAGTACTTC.

This clonotype has a handful of counts. The chain recombines TRBV18 with TRBJ1-2; D is undetermined. The CDR3 contains 13 residues. Looked up from germline, CDR1 is KGHSH and CDR2 is LQKENI. The germline V and J ends were trimmed by 0 bases and 4 bases, with 6 bases remaining between them. The CDR3 here is CASSPPSVYGYTF. The CDR3 bases are TGTGCCAGCTCACCACCCTCAGTCTATGGCTACACCTTC. Combining the CDR3 with reference TRBV18 and TRBJ1-2 gives the whole variable domain NAGVMQNPRHLVRRRGQEARLRCSPMKGHSHVYWYRQLPEEGLKFMVYLQKENIIDESGMPKERFSAEFPKEGPSILRIQQVVRGDSAAYFCASSPPSVYGYTFGSGTRLTVV.

At least ten counts were recorded for this clonotype. The V gene is TRBV12-3 or TRBV12-4, the J gene TRBJ2-7, with TRBD2 matching over 8 bases. CDR3 length: 14 residues. The ends lost 6 bases at V and 6 bases at J; junction bases unmatched: 10. CDR3 bases: TGTGCCAGCAGCCCCCGGTCTAGCGGGTGCGAGCAGTACTTC. Its protein product is CASSPRSSGCEQYF.